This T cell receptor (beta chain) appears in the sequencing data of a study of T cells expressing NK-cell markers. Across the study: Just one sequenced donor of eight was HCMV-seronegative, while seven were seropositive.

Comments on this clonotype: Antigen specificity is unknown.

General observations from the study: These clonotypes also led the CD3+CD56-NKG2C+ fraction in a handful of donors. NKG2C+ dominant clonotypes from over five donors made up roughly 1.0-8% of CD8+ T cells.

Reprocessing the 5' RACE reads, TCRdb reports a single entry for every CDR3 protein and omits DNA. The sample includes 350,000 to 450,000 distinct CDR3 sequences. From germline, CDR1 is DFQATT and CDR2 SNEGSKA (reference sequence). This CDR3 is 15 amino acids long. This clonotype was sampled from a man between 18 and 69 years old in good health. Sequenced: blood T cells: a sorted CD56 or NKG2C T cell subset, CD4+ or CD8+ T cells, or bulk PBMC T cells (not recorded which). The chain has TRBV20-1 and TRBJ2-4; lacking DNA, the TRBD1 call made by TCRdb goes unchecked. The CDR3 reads CSANPGQRAKNIQYF.